Presented here are 31 T cell receptor beta chains from one specimen sequenced in a study of blood T cells in healthy people across ages. Using a J-beta primer mix together with a sample-barcoded 5' primer, a second PCR was run for roughly 7 to 12 cycles. Each CDR3 protein gets one entry after TCRdb re-called the 5' RACE reads with MiXCR. The repertoire holds roughly 680,000 distinct CDR3 sequences, with more than 40% as singletons. The source material was blood. These receptors were obtained from a woman aged 60-70 years in good health.

The rearrangement links TRBV25-1 to TRBJ1-1; D ambiguous. CDR1 and CDR2 (germline): MGHDK, SYGVNS. With 1 base removed from V and 0 bases from J, the gap between germline ends came to 6 bases. The CDR3 runs to 14 residues. For the CDR3, the DNA is TGTGCCAGCAGTGAATTGGCCCTGAACACTGAAGCTTTCTTT. This translates into CASSELALNTEAFF.

This chain uses TRBV7-9 with TRBJ1-2; no clear D gene. Germline CDR1 is SEHNR and CDR2 is FQNEAQ (reference sequence). The CDR3 contains 14 residues. V lost 1 base and J lost 8, with 14 bases in between. CDR3 residues: CASSLGPTRPGYTF. As DNA, the CDR3 is TGTGCCAGCAGCTTAGGGCCCACCCGTCCAGGCTACACCTTC. The entire variable domain, with the rest obtained from reference TRBV7-9 and TRBJ1-2, is as follows: DTGVSQNPRHKITKRGQNVTFRCDPISEHNRLYWYRQTLGQGPEFLTYFQNEAQLEKSRLLSDRFSAERPKGSFSTLEIQRTEQGDSAMYLCASSLGPTRPGYTFGSGTRLTVV.

This clonotype was found a few times. This rearrangement joins TRBV20-1 to TRBJ2-1; D not certain. Trimming took off 3 bases at V and 2 bases at J, with 11 bases between the two ends. The CDR3 runs to 14 residues. Germline lookup yields CDR1 DFQATT and CDR2 SNEGSKA (reference sequence). Here the CDR3 DNA reads TGCAGTGCTAGTCCTGAGACGGCCTACAATGAGCAGTTCTTC. Its translation: CSASPETAYNEQFF.

A few counts support this clonotype. The chain employs TRBV10-3 and TRBJ1-1; D call uncertain. With 3 bases removed from V and 1 base from J, the gap between germline ends came to 12 bases. The CDR3 is 15 residues long. The germline V gene encodes CDR1 ENHRY and CDR2 SYGVKD. CDR3 sequence reads: CAISEWLGRNTEAFF. In DNA form, the CDR3 reads TGTGCCATCAGTGAATGGTTGGGCCGGAACACTGAAGCTTTCTTT.

This clonotype has more than one count but fewer than ten. The chain employs TRBV9 and TRBJ2-7; 9 bases fit TRBD2. Trimming took 0 bases from V and 2 from J; bases not matched to a gene: 3. Germline CDR1 SGDLS, CDR2 YYNGEE. CDR3 size: 15 residues. CDR3 sequence (DNA): TGTGCCAGCAGCGTAGGACTAGCGGAGACCTACGAGCAGTACTTC. Translating gives CASSVGLAETYEQYF. The full variable domain, rest sourced from reference TRBV9 and TRBJ2-7, is DSGVTQTPKHLITATGQRVTLRCSPRSGDLSVYWYQQSLDQGLQFLIQYYNGEERAKGNILERFSAQQFPDLHSELNLSSLELGDSALYFCASSVGLAETYEQYFGPGTRLTVT.

Of note for this clonotype: Mismatch with germline at one junction end may stem from a read error. This chain connects TRBV7-3 to TRBJ2-6; D perhaps matches TRBD1 (5 bases). Germline V gives CDR1 SGHTA, CDR2 FQGTGA. There are 15 residues in the CDR3. The CDR3 loop reads CASSFVTPGANALTF. The CDR3 DNA follows: TGTGCCAGCAGCTTCGTTACTCCTGGGGCCAACGCCCTGACTTTC. Supplemented by reference TRBV7-3 and TRBJ2-6, the full variable domain reads GAGVSQTPSNKVTEKGKYVELRCDPISGHTALYWYRQSLGQGPEFLIYFQGTGAADDSGLPNDRFFAVRPEGSVSTLKIQRTERGDSAVYLCASSFVTPGANALTFGAGSRLTVL.

The sample holds many counts of this clonotype. This chain uses TRBV13 with TRBJ2-3, with 7 bases matching TRBD2. The CDR3 loop spans 15 amino acids. CDR1 is PRHDT, CDR2 FYEKMQ, per germline (reference sequence). The V segment lost 7 bases and the J segment 5 bases; nucleotides outside the gene matches: 12. The CDR3 protein is CASTRRGGLKDTQYF. CDR3 nucleotide sequence: TGTGCCAGCACCCGGCGGGGAGGGTTGAAAGATACGCAGTATTTT. The full variable domain, its missing parts supplied by reference TRBV13 and TRBJ2-3, is AAGVIQSPRHLIKEKRETATLKCYPIPRHDTVYWYQQGPGQDPQFLISFYEKMQSDKGSIPDRFSAQQFSDYHSELNMSSLELGDSALYFCASTRRGGLKDTQYFGPGTRLTVL.

The chain carries TRBV12-3 or TRBV12-4 and TRBJ1-2; 7 nucleotides agree with TRBD1. V was clipped by 5 bases and J by 7 bases; unmatched bases: 7. This CDR3 spans 13 amino acids. As DNA, the CDR3 is TGTGCCAGCAGTCCCCTGGGACAGTTTGGCTACACCTTC. It is translated as CASSPLGQFGYTF.

The chain has TRBV7-2 and TRBJ2-7; 8 nucleotides line up with TRBD1. This CDR3 spans 16 amino acids. The trim removed 0 bases at V and 7 bases at J, leaving 11 bases unmatched. Germline CDR1 SGHTA, CDR2 FQGNSA. CDR3 coding DNA: TGTGCCAGCAGCTTAGCCTACAGGGGGTTTGGCAATGAGCAGTACTTC. This translates into CASSLAYRGFGNEQYF.

The V call is TRBV6-5, the J call TRBJ2-4; 7 bases fit TRBD1. The J call may be faulty, since TRBJ2-7 better matches the DNA end. Germline CDR1 and CDR2: MNHEY and SVGAGI. This CDR3 spans 15 amino acids. This CDR3 is CASRHRDRFSYEQYF. Written as DNA, the CDR3 is TGTGCCAGCAGACACCGGGACAGATTCTCCTACGAGCAGTACTTC.

This chain connects TRBV6-5 to TRBJ2-3; 7 bases are a match to TRBD2. CDR1 and CDR2 (germline): MNHEY, SVGAGI. The CDR3 has 15 residues. J was trimmed by 8 bases and V by 6 bases; bases with no gene match: 14. DNA for the CDR3: TGTGCCAGCAGAGCCAGCGGGGTCATAAGTAGTACGCAGTATTTT. This encodes CASRASGVISSTQYF.

This clonotype appeared a few times. The V call is TRBV20-1, the J call TRBJ2-7, with D possibly matching TRBD1 (6 bases). The germline V gene has CDR1 DFQATT and CDR2 SNEGSKA (reference sequence). Trimming took 8 bases from V and 1 from J, leaving 12 bases between them. This CDR3 region has 12 residues. The CDR3: CSTYRESYEQYF. The CDR3 nucleotides read TGCAGTACGTACAGGGAGTCCTACGAGCAGTACTTC.

This clonotype was detected only once. The chain is built from TRBV28 and TRBJ1-5, with 7 bases that match TRBD1. CDR1 and CDR2 from the germline V gene are MDHEN and SYDVKM. This CDR3 is built from 15 residues. J lost 2 bases, V lost 9 bases, and 10 bases had no gene match. CDR3 coding DNA: TGTGCCAGTTTCGAACAGGGGAGGGGCAATCAGCCCCAGCATTTT. Translating gives CASFEQGRGNQPQHF.

V gene TRBV20-1 combines with J gene TRBJ2-3; D is possibly TRBD2 (5 bases). The CDR3 runs 14 residues. V was pared by 3 bases and J by 8 bases, with 18 bases between. Germline V gene sequence: CDR1 DFQATT, CDR2 SNEGSKA (reference sequence). CDR3 nucleotides: TGCAGTGCTAGGGATAGCGTGGCACCCACTACGCAGTATTTT. Protein: CSARDSVAPTTQYF.

The sample holds a few counts of this clonotype. The chain employs TRBV7-2 and TRBJ2-7, with 9 bases matching TRBD1. CDR3 length: 15 amino acids. Trimming took 1 base from V and 4 from J; bases not matched to a gene: 5. Looked up from germline, CDR1 is SGHTA and CDR2 is FQGNSA. The CDR3 nucleotides are TGTGCCAGCAGCTTAGTGGGGACAGGGCGTTACGAGCAGTACTTC. Protein product: CASSLVGTGRYEQYF.

This clonotype was observed a handful of times. The chain joins TRBV7-2 to TRBJ2-1, with 16 bases identical to TRBD2. Germline CDR1 is SGHTA and CDR2 is FQGNSA. The CDR3 is 19 amino acids. V lost 4 bases, J lost 2 bases, and 8 bases stayed unmatched. The CDR3 sequence is CASSSAGTSGRAPYNEQFF. The CDR3 coding sequence is TGTGCCAGCAGCTCGGCGGGGACTAGCGGGAGGGCCCCCTACAATGAGCAGTTCTTC.

As concerns this clonotype: A much bigger clone sits one base away, suggesting this may be a read error. The V gene is TRBV7-2, the J gene TRBJ2-4; D might be TRBD1 (6 bases). The last part of the DNA fits TRBJ2-5 better; the J call may be wrong. Germline V lookup: CDR1 SGHTA, CDR2 FQGNSA. This CDR3 spans 14 amino acids. CDR3 in DNA: TGTGCCAGCAGCTTATCCGGACAGCAAGAGACCCAGTACTTC. Its translation is CASSLSGQQETQYF.

The CDR3 spells CASISAGVGDGEQFF. The DNA of the CDR3 is TGTGCCAGCATCTCGGCGGGAGTGGGGGATGGTGAGCAGTTCTTC. The rearrangement joins TRBV12-3 or TRBV12-4 to TRBJ2-1; the match to TRBD2 covers 7 bases. This CDR3 has 15 residues. V dropped 7 bases and J dropped 9; count of bases not matched to a gene: 15.

There are a few counts of this clonotype. V is TRBV20-1 and J is TRBJ2-5; maybe TRBD2 (6 bases). The germline V gene encodes CDR1 DFQATT and CDR2 SNEGSKA (reference sequence). V gave up 0 bases and J gave up 5 bases, with 22 bases separating them. This CDR3 comprises 17 residues. CDR3: CSAREGRLWRGEETQYF. Written as DNA, the CDR3 is TGCAGTGCTAGAGAAGGTCGATTGTGGAGGGGTGAGGAGACCCAGTACTTC.

The V gene is TRBV5-5, the J gene TRBJ2-1, with D tentatively TRBD2 (5 bases). V lost 0 bases to trimming and J lost 10 bases, with 14 bases between them. Germline CDR1 and CDR2: SGHKS and YYEKEE (reference sequence). This CDR3 has 14 residues. CDR3 region: CASSLDASIWEQFF. The CDR3 bases are TGTGCCAGCAGCTTGGATGCTAGCATCTGGGAGCAGTTCTTC.

The chain combines TRBV28 with TRBJ2-1; 8 bases fit TRBD2. Germline V gene sequence: CDR1 MDHEN, CDR2 SYDVKM. This CDR3 spans 17 amino acids. The J segment lost 10 bases and the V segment lost 4 bases, leaving 18 bases of the junction unmatched. The CDR3 protein is CASSSFRSGLGSTEQFF. DNA for the CDR3: TGTGCCAGCAGTTCCTTCCGATCGGGACTAGGCTCAACAGAGCAGTTCTTC.

This clonotype has just a few counts. The CDR3 region has the DNA TGCAGTGCTACACGGACTAGCCCCTACGAGCAGTACTTC. This sequence encodes CSATRTSPYEQYF. The J gene is TRBJ2-7, the V gene TRBV20-1; TRBD2 matches 8 bases. This CDR3 has 13 residues. Germline trimming cut 4 bases from V and 2 bases from J; bases unmatched to any gene: 4. Germline CDR1 reads DFQATT; CDR2 reads SNEGSKA (reference sequence).

In this sample, this clonotype turned up a few times. The chain recombines TRBV6-1 with TRBJ1-5; D unclear. The CDR3 is 15 amino acids. Germline V gives CDR1 MNHNS, CDR2 SASEGT. V lost 4 bases, J lost 0 bases, and 10 bases lay in between. The CDR3 DNA sequence: TGTGCCAGCAGTGTACAACCGAATAGCAATCAGCCCCAGCATTTT. The encoded protein is CASSVQPNSNQPQHF.

This clonotype was counted a single time. The rearrangement joins TRBV24-1 to TRBJ2-1, with 9 bases lining up with TRBD2. Looked up from germline, CDR1 is KGHDR and CDR2 is SFDVKD. The trim removed 8 bases at V and 7 bases at J, leaving 17 bases unmatched. There are 17 residues in the CDR3. Here the CDR3 DNA reads TGTGCCACCACAGAGGGGGGTGGCGGGAGGGCCGGGAATGAGCAGTTCTTC. Its protein is CATTEGGGGRAGNEQFF.

The V call is TRBV28, the J call TRBJ2-2; either TRBD1 or TRBD2 may supply D (5 bases each). The germline V and J ends were trimmed by 2 bases and 1 base, with 14 bases remaining between them. The CDR3 has 17 amino acids. Germline lookup yields CDR1 MDHEN and CDR2 SYDVKM. This CDR3 reads CASSLGAGRGNTGELFF. In nucleotides, the CDR3 is TGTGCCAGCAGTTTAGGGGCGGGTAGGGGGAACACCGGGGAGCTGTTTTTT.

This chain links TRBV15 with TRBJ2-1; 9 bases are shared with TRBD2. The CDR3 contains 14 residues. The V gene's germline CDR1 is LNHNV and CDR2 YYDKDF (reference sequence). V was pared by 3 bases and J by 4 bases, with 1 base of the junction left unmatched. As DNA, the CDR3 is TGTGCCACCAGCAGCCTAGCGGGGTACAATGAGCAGTTCTTC. Translation: CATSSLAGYNEQFF. Full variable domain (outside the CDR3, taken from reference TRBV15 and TRBJ2-1): DAMVIQNPRYQVTQFGKPVTLSCSQTLNHNVMYWYQQKSSQAPKLLFHYYDKDFNNEADTPDNFQSRRPNTSFCFLDIRSPGLGDTAMYLCATSSLAGYNEQFFGPGTRLTVL.

This clonotype has ten or more counts. The chain combines TRBV7-2 with TRBJ2-3, with unresolved D. V dropped 5 bases and J dropped 0 bases, with 9 bases sitting between them. The CDR3 is made up of 14 amino acids. CDR1 is SGHTA, CDR2 FQGNSA, per germline. Here the CDR3 reads CASSLQTSTDTQYF. DNA for the CDR3: TGTGCCAGCAGCCTACAGACTAGCACAGATACGCAGTATTTT.

V and J are TRBV10-2 and TRBJ2-1; 8 bases are shared with TRBD2. The CDR3 has 16 residues. The V and J ends lost 3 bases and 7 bases, in that order; junction bases with no gene match: 11. Germline loops: CDR1 WSHSY, CDR2 SAAADI. The chain's CDR3 is CASSETGGPTLNEQFF. Here the CDR3 DNA reads TGCGCCAGCAGTGAAACGGGAGGGCCCACATTAAATGAGCAGTTCTTC.

This CDR3 reads CASSATGSSTDTQYF. The CDR3, as DNA: TGTGCCAGCAGCGCGACAGGGAGTAGCACAGATACGCAGTATTTT. J is TRBJ2-3 and V is TRBV9; 7 bases align to TRBD1. Germline CDR1 and CDR2: SGDLS and YYNGEE. With 3 bases clipped from V and 0 bases from J, the junction kept 4 bases outside the gene matches. CDR3 length: 15 residues. Full variable domain (remainder filled in from reference TRBV9 and TRBJ2-3): DSGVTQTPKHLITATGQRVTLRCSPRSGDLSVYWYQQSLDQGLQFLIQYYNGEERAKGNILERFSAQQFPDLHSELNLSSLELGDSALYFCASSATGSSTDTQYFGPGTRLTVL.

The V and J genes are TRBV6-5 and TRBJ1-4; tentatively, D is TRBD1 (6 bases). The germline gives CDR1 MNHEY, CDR2 SVGAGI. The CDR3 runs 14 residues. V was cut by 2 bases and J by 7 bases, with 11 bases left in between. The CDR3: CASSYTGGGEKLFF. The DNA of the CDR3 is TGTGCCAGCAGTTACACCGGGGGCGGTGAAAAACTGTTTTTT.

The chain recombines TRBV2 with TRBJ2-2; TRBD2 matches at 12 bases. V gave up 6 bases and J gave up 2 bases; unmatched junction bases: 4. Germline V gives CDR1 SNHLY, CDR2 FYNNEI. This CDR3 is built from 16 residues. As DNA, the CDR3 is TGTGCCAGCAGAGCTAGCGGGAGGGCCAACACCGGGGAGCTGTTTTTT. This gives the protein CASRASGRANTGELFF.